The 32 T cell receptor beta chains given below trace back to one sample, sequenced in a study of blood T cells in healthy people across ages. Through a sample-barcoded 5' primer and a J-beta primer mix, a second PCR was run for about 6 to 12 cycles. TCRdb ran MiXCR on the 5' RACE reads and lists one entry per CDR3 protein. The table lists about 840,000 distinct CDR3 sequences, about 27% of them singletons. The same sample was also studied in work on T cells of mothers and their children.

Sample: blood. These receptors all come from a woman between 35 and 50 years old in good health.

The rearrangement uses TRBV7-9 and TRBJ2-5; D is uncertain. The CDR3 is made up of 14 amino acids. Trimming shortened V by 1 base and J by 7 bases, and 13 bases separated the two germline ends. Germline loops: CDR1 SEHNR, CDR2 FQNEAQ (reference sequence). The CDR3 coding sequence is TGTGCCAGCAGCTTAGGGGCAACCCAATGGACCCAGTACTTC. Its protein is CASSLGATQWTQYF.

J is TRBJ2-7 and V is TRBV29-1; TRBD1 agrees at 8 bases. This CDR3 region has 14 residues. After removal of 5 bases from V and 1 base from J, the junction contained 7 bases not matched to a gene. Germline CDR1 reads SQVTM; CDR2 reads ANQGSEA. The CDR3 DNA reads TGCAGCGTTAGACGACAGGGGCCTTCCTACGAGCAGTACTTC. Amino acid sequence: CSVRRQGPSYEQYF.

This CDR3 reads CASFQQGEQFF. Here the CDR3 DNA reads TGTGCCAGCTTTCAACAAGGGGAGCAGTTCTTC. J is TRBJ2-1 and V is TRBV7-2; D gene unclear. The CDR3 contains 11 residues. V lost 8 bases, J lost 10 bases, and 12 bases lay in between. Germline lookup yields CDR1 SGHTA and CDR2 FQGNSA.

This clonotype was found a few times. The rearrangement links TRBV4-1 to TRBJ2-7; no clear D. Germline V gene lookup returns CDR1 MGHRA and CDR2 YSYEKL. The CDR3 consists of 15 residues. The V end lost 0 bases, the J end lost 2 bases, and 11 bases lay between the germline ends. The chain's CDR3 is CASSQDSPGPYEQYF. DNA for the CDR3: TGCGCCAGCAGCCAAGACTCACCAGGCCCCTACGAGCAGTACTTC.

The chain recombines TRBV27 with TRBJ2-7; no clear D. This CDR3 spans 16 amino acids. Germline V gene sequence: CDR1 MNHEY, CDR2 SMNVEV (reference sequence). V gave up 0 bases and J gave up 0 bases, with 12 bases separating them. The CDR3 sequence: CASSLSWVIPSYEQYF. Here the CDR3 DNA reads TGTGCCAGCAGTTTATCGTGGGTAATCCCCTCCTACGAGCAGTACTTC.

Only a few counts were recorded for this clonotype. The chain carries TRBV6-5 and TRBJ1-2; 8 bases map to TRBD1. This CDR3 is built from 13 residues. In germline, CDR1 is MNHEY, CDR2 SVGAGI. V lost 6 bases and J lost 4; bases outside the gene matches: 4. CDR3 protein: CASSWDRSYGYTF. The CDR3 DNA sequence: TGTGCCAGCAGCTGGGACAGGTCCTATGGCTACACCTTC.

This clonotype was seen at least ten times. This chain links TRBV7-6 with TRBJ1-4, with 8 bases fitting TRBD1. CDR3 length: 15 amino acids. Germline V gives CDR1 SGHVS, CDR2 FNYEAQ. Trimming took 5 bases from V and 0 from J; bases not matched to a gene: 2. The CDR3 region has the DNA TGTGCCAGCAGCCAGACAGGGGCAACTAATGAAAAACTGTTTTTT. It encodes CASSQTGATNEKLFF.

Regarding this clonotype: A much larger clone differs from this one at a single base, so this may be a read error. J is TRBJ2-3 and V is TRBV27; 8 bases are a match to TRBD2. The CDR3 sequence is 15 residues long. Germline V lookup: CDR1 MNHEY, CDR2 SMNVEV (reference sequence). The CDR3 DNA sequence: TGTCCCAGCAGTTTAACGGGGGGGTTTACAGATACGCAGTATTTT. It specifies CPSSLTGGFTDTQYF.

A few counts support this clonotype. This chain links TRBV5-1 with TRBJ1-2; the D is unclear. The ends were cut back, 0 bases at V and 4 bases at J, with 7 bases in the middle. The CDR3 runs 13 residues. CDR1 is SGHRS and CDR2 is YFSETQ in the germline V gene. CDR3 loop: CASSLDVSYGYTF. The CDR3 DNA sequence: TGCGCCAGCAGCTTGGATGTCAGCTATGGCTACACCTTC.

This rearrangement joins TRBV10-3 to TRBJ2-3, with 7 bases matching TRBD1. Germline CDR1 ENHRY, CDR2 SYGVKD. Trimming took 4 bases from V and 0 from J; bases not matched to a gene: 4. The CDR3 runs to 15 residues. In DNA, the CDR3 is TGTGCCATCAGTGCAGGGACAGCTAGCACAGATACGCAGTATTTT. Amino acid sequence: CAISAGTASTDTQYF.

This rearrangement joins TRBV4-2 to TRBJ1-1; a possible D gene is TRBD1 (5 bases). The CDR3 runs to 14 residues. Looked up from germline, CDR1 is LGHNA and CDR2 is YNFKEQ. Trimming pared 0 bases from V and 10 bases from J, leaving 15 bases between. In DNA, the CDR3 is TGTGCCAGCAGCCAAGATCTAAAGGGGTCGGGAGCTTTCTTT. Its translation is CASSQDLKGSGAFF.

Points on this clonotype: This may arise from a read error, as a much more abundant clone is one base away. The V and J genes are TRBV7-2 and TRBJ1-1; tentative D call: TRBD1 (5 bases). CDR1 is SGHTA and CDR2 is FQGNSA in the germline V gene. The CDR3 has 13 amino acids. CDR3 protein: CAGSLVLQGEAFF. The CDR3 DNA is TGTGCCGGCAGCTTAGTTCTTCAGGGTGAGGCTTTCTTT.

As for this clonotype: A much larger clonotype is one base distant, so this may be a read error. V and J are TRBV20-1 and TRBJ2-6, with a weak D call TRBD1 (6 bases). The V gene's germline CDR1 is DFQATT and CDR2 SNEGSKA (reference sequence). The CDR3 length is 16 residues. The CDR3 sequence: CSARDGQFSGANVRTF. The CDR3 DNA reads TGCAGTGCTAGAGATGGACAGTTCTCTGGGGCCAACGTCCGGACTTTC.

Of note for this clonotype: One end of the junction fails to match germline, which may point to a read error. This chain connects TRBV29-1 to TRBJ2-2; the match to TRBD1 covers 8 bases. The germline CDR1 and CDR2 sequences are SQVTM and ANQGSEA. The CDR3 covers 14 residues. The CDR3 spells CSAGRTGNTGERFF. Here the CDR3 DNA reads TGCAGCGCCGGAAGGACAGGGAACACCGGGGAGCGGTTTTTT.

The V call is TRBV7-9, the J call TRBJ2-1, with TRBD2 matching over 12 bases. Trimming took 5 bases from V and 8 from J; bases not matched to a gene: 7. The CDR3 totals 15 residues. Germline V CDR1 and CDR2: SEHNR, FQNEAQ (reference sequence). The CDR3, as DNA: TGTGCCAGCAGCCCTAGCGGGGGGGTATTCCATGAGCAGTTCTTC. Translation: CASSPSGGVFHEQFF.

On this clonotype: This could be a read error, since a much larger clone is one nucleotide away. The chain joins TRBV12-3 or TRBV12-4 to TRBJ2-1; 9 bases line up with TRBD2. J was trimmed by 7 bases and V by 4 bases; bases with no gene match: 5. There are 14 residues in the CDR3. The CDR3 DNA reads TGTGCCAGCAGTTGGGGACTAGCCGATAATGAGCAGTTCTTC. Translation: CASSWGLADNEQFF.

The sample holds a few counts of this clonotype. The genes are TRBV9 and TRBJ2-2; D is ambiguous. This CDR3 is built from 17 residues. Germline loops: CDR1 SGDLS, CDR2 YYNGEE. V lost 0 bases and J 0 bases, leaving 12 bases between the germline ends. CDR3 sequence (DNA): TGTGCCAGCAGCGTAGATTTCAGACTGACGAACACCGGGGAGCTGTTTTTT. It codes for CASSVDFRLTNTGELFF.

This sequence joins TRBV11-2 and TRBJ2-5; 14 bases are a match to TRBD2. Germline V gives CDR1 SGHAT, CDR2 FQNNGV. J gave up 4 bases and V 10 bases, and 17 bases lay outside the gene matches. This CDR3 has 18 amino acids. CDR3 residues: CANRRGSTSGGAPETQYF. Written as DNA, the CDR3 is TGTGCCAACAGAAGGGGGTCGACTAGCGGGGGGGCCCCAGAGACCCAGTACTTC.

In the case of this clonotype: One base away lies a much larger clone, so this may be a sequencing read error. V gene TRBV29-1 combines with J gene TRBJ1-2; D is uncertain. This CDR3 contains 15 residues. The V end was cut by 1 base, the J end by 8 bases, with 20 bases between. Germline loops: CDR1 SQVTM, CDR2 ANQGSEA. The CDR3, as DNA: TGCAGCGTTGAAGTTGCCCTGAACGGGTTTGGCGGCTACACCTTC. Amino acids: CSVEVALNGFGGYTF. Together with reference TRBV29-1 and TRBJ1-2, the CDR3 gives the full variable domain: SAVISQKPSRDICQRGTSLTIQCQVDSQVTMMFWYRQQPGQSLTLIATANQGSEATYESGFVIDKFPISRPNLTFSTLTVSNMSPEDSSIYLCSVEVALNGFGGYTFGSGTRLTVV.

The chain employs TRBV5-1 and TRBJ2-3; 9 bases match TRBD2. The CDR3 is made up of 14 amino acids. The V and J ends lost 6 bases and 8 bases, in that order; junction bases with no gene match: 10. The V gene's germline CDR1 is SGHRS and CDR2 YFSETQ. The CDR3 DNA sequence: TGCGCCAGCATACCAAGCGGGGGGTTCGGTACGCAGTATTTT. Protein product: CASIPSGGFGTQYF.

For this clonotype: This clone may be a read error of a much larger clone one base away. The rearrangement uses TRBV30 and TRBJ2-7; tentatively, D is TRBD1 (5 bases). The CDR3 extends over 13 amino acids. CDR1 is GTSNPN, CDR2 SVGIG, per germline (reference sequence). DNA for the CDR3: TGTGCCTGGAGTAAGGACATCTCCTACGAGCGGTACTTC. Residues: CAWSKDISYERYF.

This clonotype was counted many times. This chain joins TRBV12-3 or TRBV12-4 and TRBJ1-1; perhaps TRBD1 as D (5 bases). The V gene lost 5 bases and the J gene lost 4 bases, with 14 bases spanning the gap. The CDR3 contains 14 residues. In nucleotides, the CDR3 is TGTGCCAGCAGTCCATTCCGAACAGGCACTGAAGCTTTCTTT. Its translation: CASSPFRTGTEAFF.

This clonotype was seen only a few times. The gene calls are TRBV15 and TRBJ1-5; D is ambiguous. Germline assignment: CDR1 LNHNV and CDR2 YYDKDF (reference sequence). The CDR3 is 17 residues long. V was cut by 3 bases and J by 0 bases, with 15 bases left in between. The CDR3 is CATSRGNSRFSNQPQHF. As DNA, the CDR3 is TGTGCCACCAGCAGGGGGAACAGCCGTTTTAGCAATCAGCCCCAGCATTTT.

The chain uses TRBV20-1 and TRBJ2-3; D perhaps matches TRBD1 (6 bases). Germline V gene data show CDR1 as DFQATT and CDR2 as SNEGSKA (reference sequence). V was clipped by 6 bases and J by 2 bases, with 18 bases between them. The CDR3 totals 15 residues. The CDR3 nucleotides are TGCAGTGCCCTCATCCCCAGACAGGCCACAGATACGCAGTATTTT. Residues: CSALIPRQATDTQYF.

This clonotype showed up just a few times. A junction boundary mismatches the germline segment, possibly from a read error. The CDR3: CASSQAGGGSSEQYF. CDR3 nucleotides: TGCGCCAGCAGCCAAGCCGGGGGCGGATCCTCCGAGCAGTACTTC. This chain connects TRBV4-3 to TRBJ2-5, with D possibly being TRBD1 or TRBD2 (6 bases each). The DNA end is a closer match to TRBJ2-7, so the J assignment may be wrong. The V gene's germline CDR1 is LGHNA and CDR2 YSLEER. The CDR3 spans 15 residues.

This clonotype was counted a few times. Germline is not matched at one junction end, which may reflect a read error. The rearrangement uses TRBV7-7 and TRBJ2-5; D uncertain. There are 15 residues in the CDR3. Germline V lookup: CDR1 SSHAT, CDR2 FNYEAQ (reference sequence). The CDR3 coding sequence is TGTGCTAGCAGCCGCGGACGGTACCCACAAGAGACCCAGTACTTC. The encoded protein is CASSRGRYPQETQYF. Supplemented by reference TRBV7-7 and TRBJ2-5, the full variable domain reads GAGVSQSPRYKVTKRGQDVTLRCDPISSHATLYWYQQALGQGPEFLTYFNYEAQPDKSGLPSDRFSAERPEGSISTLTIQRTEQRDSAMYRCASSRGRYPQETQYFGPGTRLLVL.

This clonotype has a count of ten or more. The CDR3 DNA is TGCGCCAGCAGCCAAGATGAAGATAGCAATCAGCCCCAGCATTTT. Its translation is CASSQDEDSNQPQHF. The rearrangement links TRBV4-3 to TRBJ1-5; no definite D call. V was pared by 0 bases and J by 0 bases, with 6 bases between. The germline V gene encodes CDR1 LGHNA and CDR2 YSLEER. This CDR3 is built from 15 residues.

The chain couples TRBV4-1 to TRBJ1-1; 8 bases are shared with TRBD1. Looked up from germline, CDR1 is MGHRA and CDR2 is YSYEKL. CDR3 length equals 16 residues. V lost 3 bases, J lost 1 base, and 7 bases stayed unmatched. CDR3 protein: CASSHLTQGGNTEAFF. CDR3 DNA sequence: TGCGCCAGCAGCCACCTTACACAGGGGGGGAACACTGAAGCTTTCTTT.

The chain recombines TRBV7-3 with TRBJ2-1; the match to TRBD2 covers 7 bases. J was trimmed by 6 bases and V by 3 bases; bases with no gene match: 8. There are 15 residues in the CDR3. CDR1 and CDR2 from the germline V gene are SGHTA and FQGTGA. In nucleotides, the CDR3 is TGTGCCAGCAGCTTGCCCGGGACTACGGGCAATGAGCAGTTCTTC. Translation: CASSLPGTTGNEQFF.

This clonotype was seen many times. This chain uses TRBV7-3 with TRBJ1-2, with D maybe TRBD1 (5 bases). Germline lookup yields CDR1 SGHTA and CDR2 FQGTGA. The V and J ends lost 2 bases and 2 bases respectively, with 9 bases between them. The CDR3 length is 14 residues. For the CDR3, the DNA is TGTGCCAGCAGCTTAGGGGCCATAAACTATGGCTACACCTTC. Its translation is CASSLGAINYGYTF.

This clonotype was seen at least ten times. A much larger clone lies one base from this, so it may be a read error. The V and J genes are TRBV29-1 and TRBJ2-7; D is perhaps TRBD1 (6 bases). Trimming stripped 7 bases from V and 2 bases from J, with 12 bases between. Germline V gene sequence: CDR1 SQVTM, CDR2 ANQGSEA. The CDR3 sequence is 12 residues long. The CDR3 nucleotides are TGCAGCGGCCGGGACACAGCCTACGAGCAGTACTTC. Amino acid sequence: CSGRDTAYEQYF.

This rearrangement joins TRBV24-1 to TRBJ2-5; perhaps TRBD2 as D (7 bases). Per the germline V gene, CDR1 is KGHDR and CDR2 is SFDVKD. This CDR3 is 16 amino acids long. The germline V and J ends were trimmed by 1 base and 11 bases, with 22 bases remaining between them. The CDR3 is CATSDFRGGSYNEQYF. The DNA for the CDR3 is TGTGCCACCAGTGATTTTAGGGGGGGGAGCTACAATGAGCAGTACTTC.